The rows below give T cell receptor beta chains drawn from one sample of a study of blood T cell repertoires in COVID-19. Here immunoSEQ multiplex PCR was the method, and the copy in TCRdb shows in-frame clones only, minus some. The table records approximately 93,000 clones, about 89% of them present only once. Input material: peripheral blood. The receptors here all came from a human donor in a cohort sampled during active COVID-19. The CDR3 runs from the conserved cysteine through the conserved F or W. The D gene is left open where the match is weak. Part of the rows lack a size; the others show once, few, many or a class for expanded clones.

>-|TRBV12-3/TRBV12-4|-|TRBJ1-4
CASSLDQEKLFF
TGTGCCAGCAGTTTAGATCAAGAAAAACTGTTTTTT
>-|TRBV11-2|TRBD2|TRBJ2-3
CASSLVVGGRPDTQYF
TGTGCCAGCAGCTTAGTCGTGGGAGGGCGGCCAGATACGCAGTATTTT
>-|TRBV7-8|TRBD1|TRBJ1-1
CASSPTGGGTEAFF
TGTGCCAGCAGCCCGACAGGGGGAGGGACTGAAGCTTTCTTT
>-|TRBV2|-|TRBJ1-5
CASSDHKSNQPQHF
TGTGCCAGCAGCGATCACAAAAGCAATCAGCCCCAGCATTTT
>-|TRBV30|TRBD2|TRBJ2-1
CAWSGQREESGRFF
TGTGCCTGGAGTGGGCAGCGGGAGGAATCCGGTCGGTTCTTC
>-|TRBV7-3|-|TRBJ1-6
CASSLTGGYNSPLHF
TGTGCCAGCAGCTTAACGGGGGGCTATAATTCACCCCTCCACTTT
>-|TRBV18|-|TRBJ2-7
CASSPEGAYEQYF
TGTGCCAGCTCACCAGAGGGGGCCTACGAGCAGTACTTC
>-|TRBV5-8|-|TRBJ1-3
CASSSQGNTIYF
TGTGCCAGCAGCTCTCAGGGAAACACCATATATTTT
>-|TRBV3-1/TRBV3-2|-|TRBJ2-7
CASSQGRISYEQYF
TGTGCCAGCAGCCAAGGGCGGATCTCCTACGAGCAGTACTTC
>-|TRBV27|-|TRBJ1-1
CASSSRAAGATEAFF
TGTGCCAGCAGTTCCCGGGCCGCGGGGGCCACTGAAGCTTTCTTT
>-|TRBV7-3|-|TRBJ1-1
CASSLTAPNTEAFF
TGTGCCAGCAGCTTAACAGCCCCGAACACTGAAGCTTTCTTT
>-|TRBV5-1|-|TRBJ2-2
CASSLVTANTGELFF
TGCGCCAGCAGCTTGGTCACAGCGAACACCGGGGAGCTGTTTTTT
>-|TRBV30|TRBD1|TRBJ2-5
CAWTRGPQETQYF
TGTGCCTGGACTAGGGGGCCCCAAGAGACCCAGTACTTC
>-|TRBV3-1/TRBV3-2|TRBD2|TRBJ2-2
CASSPIPGLAEYGELFF
TGTGCCAGCAGCCCGATTCCGGGACTAGCGGAATACGGGGAGCTGTTTTTT
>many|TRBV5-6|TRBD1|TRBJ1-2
CASSLFRGEGYTF
TGTGCCAGCAGCTTGTTCAGGGGGGAAGGCTACACCTTC
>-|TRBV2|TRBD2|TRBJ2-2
CASSGTSGYHRAGELFF
TGTGCCAGCAGTGGGACTAGCGGGTATCATCGCGCCGGGGAGCTGTTTTTT
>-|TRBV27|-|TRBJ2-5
CASSSEARETQYF
TGTGCCAGCAGTAGCGAGGCAAGAGAGACCCAGTACTTC
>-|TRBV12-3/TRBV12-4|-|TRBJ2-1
CASSGTPYNEQFF
TGTGCCAGCAGTGGGACACCCTACAATGAGCAGTTCTTC
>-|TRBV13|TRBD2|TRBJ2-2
CASRGPAPGLAFANTGELFF
TGTGCCAGCAGAGGACCCGCCCCGGGACTAGCATTCGCGAACACCGGGGAGCTGTTTTTT
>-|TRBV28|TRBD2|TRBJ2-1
CASSPSRGRAHGEQFF
TGTGCCAGCAGCCCTTCCCGGGGGAGGGCCCATGGTGAGCAGTTCTTC
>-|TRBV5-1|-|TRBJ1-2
CASSLEEGTYGYTF
TGCGCCAGCAGCTTGGAGGAGGGAACCTATGGCTACACCTTC
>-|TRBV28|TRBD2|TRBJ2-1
CASSPSGTSGVYNEQFF
TGTGCCAGCAGTCCCTCCGGGACTAGCGGGGTTTACAATGAGCAGTTCTTC
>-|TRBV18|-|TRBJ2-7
CASSPQSYEQYF
TGTGCCAGCTCACCACAGAGTTACGAGCAGTACTTC
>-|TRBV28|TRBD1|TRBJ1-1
CASSLDREVAFF
TGTGCCAGCAGCCTCGACAGGGAGGTAGCTTTCTTT
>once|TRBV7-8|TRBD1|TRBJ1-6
CASNPRQGANSPLHF
TGTGCCAGCAATCCTCGACAGGGGGCCAATTCACCCCTCCACTTT
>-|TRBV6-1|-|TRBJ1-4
CASSEDRANEKLFF
TGTGCCAGCAGTGAAGACAGAGCCAATGAAAAACTGTTTTTT
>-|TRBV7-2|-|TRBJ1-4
CASSQVVNEKLFF
TGTGCCAGCAGTCAGGTGGTTAATGAAAAACTGTTTTTT
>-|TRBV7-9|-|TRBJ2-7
CASSLSRDPGNEQYF
TGTGCCAGCAGCTTGAGCCGGGATCCGGGGAACGAGCAGTACTTC
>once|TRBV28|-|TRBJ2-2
CASSSQVGELFF
TGTGCCAGCAGTTCCCAGGTCGGGGAGCTGTTTTTT
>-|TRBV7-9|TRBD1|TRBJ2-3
CASSLKGQGTDTQYF
TGTGCCAGCAGCTTAAAGGGACAGGGAACAGATACGCAGTATTTT
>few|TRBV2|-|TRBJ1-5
CASSVVWNQPQHF
TGTGCCAGCAGTGTAGTGTGGAATCAGCCCCAGCATTTT
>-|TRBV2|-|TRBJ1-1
CASSAGVGNTEAFF
TGTGCCAGCAGTGCGGGGGTGGGTAACACTGAAGCTTTCTTT
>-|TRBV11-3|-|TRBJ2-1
CASSFNPSQYNEQFF
TGTGCCAGCAGTTTTAATCCTAGCCAATACAATGAGCAGTTCTTC